One sample yielded the 8 T cell receptor beta chains listed below, sequenced in a study of shared T cell receptors in the human thymus. Only in-frame clones appear in the TCRdb table, and some are missing; sequencing was by immunoSEQ multiplex PCR. The table includes about 400,000 clones, 85% to 95% detected once. Sequences were obtained from thymocytes. These receptors were taken from a human donor.

This clone was detected a few times. CDR3 protein: CATRLADTSYEQYF. DNA for the CDR3: TGCGCCACGAGACTAGCGGATACATCCTACGAGCAGTACTTC. This chain connects TRBV10-1 to TRBJ2-7; 9 nucleotides match TRBD2. Germline V lookup: CDR1 WNHNN, CDR2 SYGVQD (reference sequence). This CDR3 is built from 14 residues. V was pared by 10 bases and J by 1 base, with 8 bases of the junction left unmatched.

V usage is TRBV5-6 and J usage is TRBJ2-6, with TRBD1 matching 12 bases. The CDR3 has 17 residues. The trim removed 4 bases at V and 0 bases at J, leaving 2 bases unmatched. Germline loops: CDR1 SGHDT, CDR2 YYEEEE. CDR3 amino acids: CASSEGQGASGANVLTF. The CDR3, as DNA: TGTGCCAGCAGCGAGGGACAGGGGGCCTCTGGGGCCAACGTCCTGACTTTC.

A single count supports this clone. This rearrangement joins TRBV10-3 to TRBJ1-5; the D gene is possibly TRBD1 (5 bases). This CDR3 region has 23 residues. The ends were cut back, 3 bases at V and 2 bases at J, with 35 bases in the middle. Germline loops: CDR1 ENHRY, CDR2 SYGVKD. CDR3 bases: TGTGCCATCAGTGAAGGTGGGACCTGGGCATATGGATCTCCCCTCAGGGGCAATCAGCCCCAGCATTTT. Translated: CAISEGGTWAYGSPLRGNQPQHF.

This chain joins TRBV19 and TRBJ1-5, with 11 bases lining up with TRBD1. The CDR3 consists of 17 residues. Germline CDR1 LNHDA, CDR2 SQIVND (reference sequence). V dropped 3 bases and J dropped 0; count of bases not matched to a gene: 4. The CDR3 spells CASSIRDRGNSNQPQHF. In nucleotides, the CDR3 is TGTGCCAGTAGTATTCGGGACAGGGGGAATAGCAATCAGCCCCAGCATTTT.

The genes are TRBV7-2 and TRBJ2-1; 14 bases are a match to TRBD2. The CDR3 runs to 17 residues. V dropped 1 base and J dropped 7; count of bases not matched to a gene: 6. Germline V gene sequence: CDR1 SGHTA, CDR2 FQGNSA. This CDR3 is CASSLGLAGGPQNEQFF. The CDR3 DNA follows: TGTGCCAGCAGCTTAGGACTAGCGGGAGGGCCTCAGAATGAGCAGTTCTTC.

The chain couples TRBV4-2 to TRBJ2-3; 8 nucleotides agree with TRBD2. From germline, CDR1 is LGHNA and CDR2 YNFKEQ. V lost 2 bases and J lost 0; bases outside the gene matches: 13. The CDR3 totals 19 residues. The CDR3 is CASSQTREEESLSTDTQYF. DNA of the CDR3: TGTGCCAGCAGCCAAACGCGGGAGGAAGAATCTCTTAGCACAGATACGCAGTATTTT.

The chain combines TRBV9 with TRBJ2-1; 10 positions agree with TRBD1. CDR3 size: 18 residues. The germline V gene encodes CDR1 SGDLS and CDR2 YYNGEE. CDR3 sequence reads: CDKPGETGGAGFYNEQFF. Here the CDR3 DNA reads TGTGATAAACCCGGAGAGACAGGGGGCGCAGGTTTCTACAATGAGCAGTTCTTC.

This chain uses TRBV5-1 with TRBJ1-5; tentatively, D is TRBD1 (5 bases). The CDR3 runs 12 residues. Looked up from germline, CDR1 is SGHRS and CDR2 is YFSETQ. V gave up 4 bases and J gave up 5 bases, with 7 bases separating them. CDR3 bases: TGCGCCAGCAGCCAGGGAGATCAGCCCCAGCATTTT. Amino acids: CASSQGDQPQHF.